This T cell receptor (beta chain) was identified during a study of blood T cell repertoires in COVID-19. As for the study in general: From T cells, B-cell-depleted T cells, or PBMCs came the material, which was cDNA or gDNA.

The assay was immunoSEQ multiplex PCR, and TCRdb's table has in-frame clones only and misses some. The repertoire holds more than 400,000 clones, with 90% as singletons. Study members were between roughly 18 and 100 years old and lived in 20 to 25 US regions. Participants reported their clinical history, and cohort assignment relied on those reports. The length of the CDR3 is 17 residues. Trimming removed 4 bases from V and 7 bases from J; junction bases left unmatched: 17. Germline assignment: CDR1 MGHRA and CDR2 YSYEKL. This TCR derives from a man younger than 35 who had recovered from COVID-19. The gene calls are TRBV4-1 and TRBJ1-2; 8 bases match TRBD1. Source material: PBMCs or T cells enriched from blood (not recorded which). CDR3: CASSLSHARGRVAGYTF. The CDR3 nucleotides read TGCGCCAGCAGCCTATCGCACGCCAGGGGGCGGGTAGCTGGCTACACCTTC.